The 8 T cell receptor beta chains below were found in one sample sequenced in a study of human versus mouse CDR3 diversity and MHC coevolution. Data came from immunoSEQ multiplex PCR; TCRdb stores just in-frame clones and leaves some out. The repertoire consists of some 60,000 clones, with 90% to 95% occurring once and the leading ten covering about 20%. Sequenced sample: naive CD4+ T cells from blood. As to subset: CD45RO-negative CD62L-positive naive CD4 T cells. The origin of the receptors is a person between 60 and 69 years old in good health.

V is TRBV11-2 and J is TRBJ2-1; 11 bases agree with TRBD2. Germline V gene sequence: CDR1 SGHAT, CDR2 FQNNGV. After removal of 6 bases from V and 2 bases from J, the junction contained 0 bases not matched to a gene. The CDR3 consists of 14 residues. The CDR3 DNA reads as TGTGCCAGCAGACTAGCGGGAGCCTACAATGAGCAGTTCTTC. This translates into CASRLAGAYNEQFF.

The genes are TRBV7-9 and TRBJ2-5, with TRBD2 identical over 9 bases. The germline CDR1 and CDR2 sequences are SEHNR and FQNEAQ (reference sequence). The CDR3 runs 15 residues. V shed 7 bases, J shed 5 bases, and the junction held 11 bases outside the gene matches. The chain's CDR3 is CASTSGLATLETQYF. The CDR3 DNA sequence: TGTGCCAGCACCTCGGGACTAGCCACCCTGGAGACCCAGTACTTC.

This clone was seen once. V gene TRBV7-3 combines with J gene TRBJ2-1; 8 nucleotides line up with TRBD1. The CDR3 is 17 amino acids. Germline V gene data show CDR1 as SGHTA and CDR2 as FQGTGA. The trim removed 5 bases at V and 1 base at J, leaving 10 bases unmatched. CDR3: CASSIRSGGLSYNEQFF. The CDR3 bases are TGTGCCAGCAGCATACGATCAGGGGGCCTTTCCTACAATGAGCAGTTCTTC.

As to this clone: The same CDR3 can be traced to other DNA sequences in this sample. J is TRBJ2-3 and V is TRBV7-2; 11 bases agree with TRBD2. This CDR3 comprises 15 residues. The V gene's germline CDR1 is SGHTA and CDR2 FQGNSA. The V and J ends lost 5 bases and 4 bases, in that order; junction bases with no gene match: 5. CDR3 DNA sequence: TGTGCCAGCAGCCTGCTAGCGGGAGGCGCAGATACGCAGTATTTT. Protein product: CASSLLAGGADTQYF.

This rearrangement joins TRBV11-3 to TRBJ2-7, with D possibly being TRBD2 (6 bases). The ends were cut back, 5 bases at V and 3 bases at J, with 14 bases in the middle. From germline, CDR1 is SGHNT and CDR2 YENEEA. The CDR3 consists of 14 residues. CDR3 sequence: CASSPGRLNYEQYF. Written as DNA, the CDR3 is TGTGCCAGCAGCCCGGGGAGGCTGAACTACGAGCAGTACTTC.

This clone is a singleton in its sample. V usage is TRBV6-1 and J usage is TRBJ1-5, with 8 bases lining up with TRBD1. The ends lost 10 bases at V and 5 bases at J; junction bases unmatched: 10. The germline gives CDR1 MNHNS, CDR2 SASEGT. This CDR3 has 14 amino acids. The CDR3 loop reads CATYTSGGYQPQHF. In DNA form, the CDR3 reads TGTGCCACCTACACCTCAGGGGGCTATCAGCCCCAGCATTTT.

The rearrangement uses TRBV10-3 and TRBJ2-2, with 14 bases that match TRBD2. CDR3 size: 17 residues. The germline CDR1 and CDR2 sequences are ENHRY and SYGVKD. V gave up 10 bases and J gave up 2 bases; unmatched junction bases: 9. The CDR3 nucleotides are TGTGCCACCACCAGGACTAGCGGGAGGTTTAACACCGGGGAGCTGTTTTTT. Translated: CATTRTSGRFNTGELFF.

The V call is TRBV7-2, the J call TRBJ1-2; the D is unclear. The CDR3 has 14 amino acids. Trimming took off 2 bases at V and 3 bases at J, with 10 bases between the two ends. The germline gives CDR1 SGHTA, CDR2 FQGNSA. The CDR3 DNA sequence: TGTGCCAGCAGCTTACAGGCAGAAGACTATGGCTACACCTTC. Translation: CASSLQAEDYGYTF. Supplemented by reference TRBV7-2 and TRBJ1-2, the full variable domain reads GAGVSQSPSNKVTEKGKDVELRCDPISGHTALYWYRQSLGQGLEFLIYFQGNSAPDKSGLPSDRFSAERTGGSVSTLTIQRTQQEDSAVYLCASSLQAEDYGYTFGSGTRLTVV.